The 13 T cell receptor beta chains reported below all come from one sample, sequenced in a study of technical replicates of blood from four donors. Here immunoSEQ multiplex PCR was the method, and the copy in TCRdb shows in-frame clones only, minus some. The table lists tens of thousands of clones, 93% of them singletons. Material: T cells isolated from PBMCs. All receptors come from a human donor in good health.

The V call is TRBV10-3, the J call TRBJ1-6; the match to TRBD1 covers 9 bases. This CDR3 comprises 14 residues. V was clipped by 4 bases and J by 9 bases; unmatched bases: 4. Germline values: CDR1 ENHRY, CDR2 SYGVKD. The DNA of the CDR3 is TGTGCCATCAGTGCGGGACAGGGCCTTTCACCCCTCCACTTT. It yields the protein CAISAGQGLSPLHF.

The chain joins TRBV2 to TRBJ1-1; no clear D gene. The CDR3 has 12 residues. Germline CDR1 reads SNHLY; CDR2 reads FYNNEI. V lost 10 bases and J 0 bases, leaving 9 bases between the germline ends. CDR3 protein: CATVGVNTEAFF. The DNA of the CDR3 is TGTGCCACGGTCGGGGTGAACACTGAAGCTTTCTTT.

A single count supports this clone. The CDR3 DNA follows: TGCGCCAGCTTCGGATCTCTAGCGACGTTAACAGATACGCAGTATTTT. Translated: CASFGSLATLTDTQYF. The V call is TRBV10-2, the J call TRBJ2-3; a possible D gene is TRBD2 (6 bases). The CDR3 extends over 16 amino acids. Trimming stripped 8 bases from V and 3 bases from J, with 21 bases between. Germline-derived CDR1 and CDR2 are WSHSY and SAAADI.

This clone was seen just once. The chain joins TRBV4-1 to TRBJ2-3; perhaps TRBD2 as D (5 bases). Germline V gene lookup returns CDR1 MGHRA and CDR2 YSYEKL. Trimming cost V 4 bases and J 5 bases, with 10 bases left between them. This CDR3 contains 13 residues. CDR3 sequence (DNA): TGCGCCAGCAGCCGTATAGAGGGAGATACGCAGTATTTT. Translation: CASSRIEGDTQYF.

The chain has TRBV19 and TRBJ2-7, with 12 positions matching TRBD2. CDR1 and CDR2 (germline): LNHDA, SQIVND (reference sequence). Trimming at V came to 5 bases and at J to 0 bases, leaving 11 bases not matched to a gene. The CDR3 extends over 18 amino acids. The CDR3 spells CASSASRTSGTLSYEQYF. The CDR3 bases are TGTGCCAGTAGTGCTTCTCGGACTAGCGGGACCCTCTCCTACGAGCAGTACTTC.

The gene calls are TRBV5-1 and TRBJ1-2; 7 bases match TRBD1. The CDR3 sequence is 14 residues long. Germline CDR1 is SGHRS and CDR2 is YFSETQ. J lost 8 bases, V lost 4 bases, and 11 bases had no gene match. This CDR3 reads CASSPATGERGYTF. CDR3 DNA sequence: TGCGCCAGCAGCCCCGCAACAGGGGAGCGGGGCTACACCTTC.

This rearrangement joins TRBV5-5 to TRBJ1-4; D might be TRBD1 (5 bases). Germline values: CDR1 SGHKS, CDR2 YYEKEE (reference sequence). V lost 1 base to trimming and J lost 4 bases, with 14 bases between them. This CDR3 comprises 16 residues. The CDR3 nucleotides read TGTGCCAGCAGCTTGAGGGGCATTGGGGTTAATGAAAAACTGTTTTTT. It specifies CASSLRGIGVNEKLFF.

This clone was detected only once. The J gene is TRBJ2-7, the V gene TRBV10-3; 9 nucleotides match TRBD1. This CDR3 region has 14 residues. After removal of 1 base from V and 4 bases from J, the junction contained 2 bases not matched to a gene. Germline V gene sequence: CDR1 ENHRY, CDR2 SYGVKD. CDR3 protein: CAISEWDRVYEQYF. CDR3 DNA: TGTGCCATCAGTGAGTGGGACAGGGTGTACGAGCAGTACTTC.

The rearrangement links TRBV19 to TRBJ2-7, with no clear D. The V gene's germline CDR1 is LNHDA and CDR2 SQIVND (reference sequence). The CDR3 sequence is 14 residues long. Trimming removed 5 bases at V and 3 bases at J, with 14 bases between. CDR3: CASSPRHLSYEQYF. DNA of the CDR3: TGTGCCAGTAGTCCACGCCACCTAAGCTACGAGCAGTACTTC.

The chain joins TRBV19 to TRBJ2-6; D is unclear. Looked up from germline, CDR1 is LNHDA and CDR2 is SQIVND (reference sequence). V was trimmed by 5 bases and J by 0 bases, leaving 11 bases between them. The CDR3 contains 16 residues. CDR3 sequence (DNA): TGTGCCAGTAGTTTTCCGATGAGCTCTGGGGCCAACGTCCTGACTTTC. It yields the protein CASSFPMSSGANVLTF.

V is TRBV19 and J is TRBJ1-1; TRBD1 might be the D (6 bases). Trimming removed 4 bases from V and 2 bases from J, with 11 bases in between. This CDR3 region has 14 residues. CDR1 and CDR2 (germline): LNHDA, SQIVND (reference sequence). The CDR3 nucleotides read TGTGCCAGTAGTAAGGACAGCTACAACACTGAAGCTTTCTTT. Translating it yields CASSKDSYNTEAFF.

The gene calls are TRBV7-8 and TRBJ2-6, with no clear D. Germline loops: CDR1 SGHVS, CDR2 FQNEAQ. Trimming removed 8 bases from V and 2 bases from J, with 22 bases in between. This CDR3 spans 18 amino acids. The CDR3 sequence is CASALIAVPGPGANVLTF. CDR3 DNA: TGTGCCAGCGCGCTAATCGCCGTCCCAGGCCCTGGGGCCAACGTCCTGACTTTC.

The chain has TRBV7-8 and TRBJ1-2; weak D call: TRBD1 (5 bases). The V and J ends lost 1 base and 4 bases respectively, with 13 bases between them. Germline V gene sequence: CDR1 SGHVS, CDR2 FQNEAQ. CDR3 size: 15 residues. In DNA form, the CDR3 reads TGTGCCAGCAGCTTAGTGGAGGGGCCAGCCTATGGCTACACCTTC. It is translated as CASSLVEGPAYGYTF.